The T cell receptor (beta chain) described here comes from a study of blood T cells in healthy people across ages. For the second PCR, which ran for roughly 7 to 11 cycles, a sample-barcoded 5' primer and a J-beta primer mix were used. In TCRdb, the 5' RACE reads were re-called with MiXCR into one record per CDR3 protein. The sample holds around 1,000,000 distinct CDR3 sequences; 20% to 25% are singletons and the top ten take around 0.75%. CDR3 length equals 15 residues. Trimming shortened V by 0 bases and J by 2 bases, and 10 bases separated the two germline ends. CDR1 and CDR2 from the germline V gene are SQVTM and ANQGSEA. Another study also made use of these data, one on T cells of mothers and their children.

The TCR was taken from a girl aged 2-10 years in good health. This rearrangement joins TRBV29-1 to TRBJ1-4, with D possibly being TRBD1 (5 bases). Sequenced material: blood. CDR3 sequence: CSVEDQGDTNEKLFF. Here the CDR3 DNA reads TGCAGCGTTGAAGATCAAGGGGACACTAATGAAAAACTGTTTTTT.